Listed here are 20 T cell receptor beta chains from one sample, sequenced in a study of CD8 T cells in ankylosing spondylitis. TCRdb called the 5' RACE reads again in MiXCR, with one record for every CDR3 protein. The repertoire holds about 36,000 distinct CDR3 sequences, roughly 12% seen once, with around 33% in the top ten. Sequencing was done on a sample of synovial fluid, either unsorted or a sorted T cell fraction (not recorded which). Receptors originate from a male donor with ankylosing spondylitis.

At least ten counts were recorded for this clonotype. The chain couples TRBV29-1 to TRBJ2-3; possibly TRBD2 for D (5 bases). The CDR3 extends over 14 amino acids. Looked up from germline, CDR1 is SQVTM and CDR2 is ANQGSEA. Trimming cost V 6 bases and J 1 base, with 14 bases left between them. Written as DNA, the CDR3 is TGCAGCGTCGCGGGTACCCCACGCACAGATACGCAGTATTTT. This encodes CSVAGTPRTDTQYF.

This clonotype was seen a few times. CDR3 region: CASSYSGALGYTF. The CDR3 DNA is TGTGCCAGCAGTTACTCAGGGGCGCTTGGCTACACCTTC. The genes are TRBV6-5 and TRBJ1-2; possibly TRBD1 for D (5 bases). Trimming stripped 0 bases from V and 7 bases from J, with 9 bases between. The CDR3 length is 13 residues. Germline V gene lookup returns CDR1 MNHEY and CDR2 SVGAGI.

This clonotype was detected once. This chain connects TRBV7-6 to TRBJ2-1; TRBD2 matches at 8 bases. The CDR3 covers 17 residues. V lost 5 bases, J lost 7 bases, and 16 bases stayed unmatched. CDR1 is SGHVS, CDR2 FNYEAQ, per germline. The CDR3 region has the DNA TGTGCCAGCAGCCCAAGTAACGGGGGGGCTTTGGGGAATGAGCAGTTCTTC. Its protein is CASSPSNGGALGNEQFF.

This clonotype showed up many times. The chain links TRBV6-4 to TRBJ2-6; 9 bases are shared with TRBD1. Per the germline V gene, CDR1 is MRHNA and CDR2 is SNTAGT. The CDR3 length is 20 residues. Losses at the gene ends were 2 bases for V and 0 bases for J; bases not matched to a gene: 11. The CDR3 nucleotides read TGTGCCAGCAGTGACCCTCTACCGGGACAGGGTCTCTCTGGGGCCAACGTCCTGACTTTC. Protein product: CASSDPLPGQGLSGANVLTF.

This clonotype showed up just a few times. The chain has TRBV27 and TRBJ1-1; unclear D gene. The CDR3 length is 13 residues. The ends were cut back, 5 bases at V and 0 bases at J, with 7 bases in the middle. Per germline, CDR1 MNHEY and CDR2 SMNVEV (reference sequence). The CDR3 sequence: CASSTNMNTEAFF. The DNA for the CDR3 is TGTGCCAGCAGTACTAATATGAACACTGAAGCTTTCTTT.

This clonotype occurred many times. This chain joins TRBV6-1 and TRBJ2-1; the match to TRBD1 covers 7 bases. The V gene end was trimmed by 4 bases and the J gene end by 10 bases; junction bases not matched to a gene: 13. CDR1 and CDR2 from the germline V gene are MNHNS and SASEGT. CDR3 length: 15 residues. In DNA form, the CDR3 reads TGTGCCAGCAGTGGTGCAGACAGGGAAACGTACGAGCAGTTCTTC. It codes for CASSGADRETYEQFF.

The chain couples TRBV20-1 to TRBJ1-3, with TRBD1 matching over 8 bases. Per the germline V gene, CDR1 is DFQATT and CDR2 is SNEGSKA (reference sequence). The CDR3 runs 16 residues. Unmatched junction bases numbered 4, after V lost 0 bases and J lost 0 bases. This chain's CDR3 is CSARDPGQVSGNTIYF. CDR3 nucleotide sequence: TGCAGTGCTAGAGATCCGGGACAGGTCTCTGGAAACACCATATATTTT.

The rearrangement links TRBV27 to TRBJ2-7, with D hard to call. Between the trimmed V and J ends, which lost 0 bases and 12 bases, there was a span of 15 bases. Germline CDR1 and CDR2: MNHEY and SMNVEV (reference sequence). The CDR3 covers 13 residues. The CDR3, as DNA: TGTGCCAGCAGTTTATCTTCTTTTACCCCAGGGTACTTC. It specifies CASSLSSFTPGYF.

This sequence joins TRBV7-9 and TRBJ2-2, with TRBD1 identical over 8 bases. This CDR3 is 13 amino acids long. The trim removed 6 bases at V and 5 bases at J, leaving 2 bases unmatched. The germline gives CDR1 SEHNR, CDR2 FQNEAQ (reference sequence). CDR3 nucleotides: TGTGCCAGCAGGCACAGGGGGACCGGGGAGCTGTTTTTT. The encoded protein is CASRHRGTGELFF.

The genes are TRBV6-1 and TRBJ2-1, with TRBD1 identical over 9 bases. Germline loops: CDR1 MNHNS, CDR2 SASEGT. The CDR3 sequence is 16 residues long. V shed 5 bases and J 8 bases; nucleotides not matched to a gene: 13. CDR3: CASSISGQGTSDEQFF. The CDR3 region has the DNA TGTGCCAGCAGTATCTCAGGACAGGGGACGTCGGATGAGCAGTTCTTC.

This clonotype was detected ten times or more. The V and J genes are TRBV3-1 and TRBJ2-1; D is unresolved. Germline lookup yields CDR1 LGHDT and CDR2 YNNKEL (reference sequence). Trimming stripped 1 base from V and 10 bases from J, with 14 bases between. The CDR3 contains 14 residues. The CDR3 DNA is TGTGCCAGCAGCCAAGTCACAGCAACCCGCGAGCAGTTCTTC. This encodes CASSQVTATREQFF.

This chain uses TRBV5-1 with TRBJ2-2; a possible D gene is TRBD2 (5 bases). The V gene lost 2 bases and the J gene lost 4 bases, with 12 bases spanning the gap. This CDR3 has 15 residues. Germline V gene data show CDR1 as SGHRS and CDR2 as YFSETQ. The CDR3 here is CASSLEGRGTGELFF. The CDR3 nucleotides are TGCGCCAGCAGCTTAGAAGGACGGGGCACCGGGGAGCTGTTTTTT.

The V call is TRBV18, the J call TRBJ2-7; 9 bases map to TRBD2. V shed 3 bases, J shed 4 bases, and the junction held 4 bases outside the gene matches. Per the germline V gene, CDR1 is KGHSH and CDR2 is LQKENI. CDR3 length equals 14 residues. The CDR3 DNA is TGTGCCAGCTCACCCTTAGCGGGAGTTTACGAGCAGTACTTC. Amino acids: CASSPLAGVYEQYF.

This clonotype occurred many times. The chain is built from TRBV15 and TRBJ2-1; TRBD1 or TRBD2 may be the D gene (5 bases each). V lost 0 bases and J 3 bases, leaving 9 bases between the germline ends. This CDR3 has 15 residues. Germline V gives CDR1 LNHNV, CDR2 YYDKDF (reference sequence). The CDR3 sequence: CATSREGDSYNEQFF. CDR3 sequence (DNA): TGTGCCACCAGCAGAGAGGGGGATAGCTACAATGAGCAGTTCTTC.

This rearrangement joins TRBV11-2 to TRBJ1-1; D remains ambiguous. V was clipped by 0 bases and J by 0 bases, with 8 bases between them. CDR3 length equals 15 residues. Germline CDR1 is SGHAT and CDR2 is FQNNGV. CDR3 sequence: CASSLDETLNTEAFF. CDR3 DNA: TGTGCCAGCAGCTTAGATGAGACTTTGAACACTGAAGCTTTCTTT.

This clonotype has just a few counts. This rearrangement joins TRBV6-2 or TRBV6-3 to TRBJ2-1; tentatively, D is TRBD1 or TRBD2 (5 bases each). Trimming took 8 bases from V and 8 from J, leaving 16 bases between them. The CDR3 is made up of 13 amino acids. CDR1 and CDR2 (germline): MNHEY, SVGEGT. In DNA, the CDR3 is TGTGCCAGCGTCCAACCCCGGGGCCATGAGCAGTTCTTC. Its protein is CASVQPRGHEQFF.

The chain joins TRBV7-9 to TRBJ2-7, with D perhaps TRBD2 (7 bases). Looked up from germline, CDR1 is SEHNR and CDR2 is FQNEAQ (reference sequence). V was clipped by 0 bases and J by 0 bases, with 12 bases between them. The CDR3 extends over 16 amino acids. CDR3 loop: CASSLARGPRSYEQYF. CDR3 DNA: TGTGCCAGCAGCTTAGCGCGGGGGCCACGCTCCTACGAGCAGTACTTC.

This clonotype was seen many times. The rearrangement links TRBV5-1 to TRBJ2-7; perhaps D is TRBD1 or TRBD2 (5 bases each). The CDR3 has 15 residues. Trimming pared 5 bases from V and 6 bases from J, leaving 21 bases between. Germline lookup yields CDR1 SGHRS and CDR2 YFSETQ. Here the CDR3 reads CASRNTEGILAEQYF. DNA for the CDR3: TGCGCCAGCAGGAATACAGAGGGGATCCTTGCCGAGCAGTACTTC. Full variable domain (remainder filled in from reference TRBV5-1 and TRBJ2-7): KAGVTQTPRYLIKTRGQQVTLSCSPISGHRSVSWYQQTPGQGLQFLFEYFSETQRNKGNFPGRFSGRQFSNSRSEMNVSTLELGDSALYLCASRNTEGILAEQYFGPGTRLTVT.

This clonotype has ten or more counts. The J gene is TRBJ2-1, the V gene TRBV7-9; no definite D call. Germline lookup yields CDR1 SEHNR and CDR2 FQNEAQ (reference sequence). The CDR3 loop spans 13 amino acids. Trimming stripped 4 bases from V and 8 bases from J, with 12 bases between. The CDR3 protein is CASSSTPRDEQFF. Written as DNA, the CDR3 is TGTGCCAGCAGCTCAACCCCCCGGGATGAGCAGTTCTTC.

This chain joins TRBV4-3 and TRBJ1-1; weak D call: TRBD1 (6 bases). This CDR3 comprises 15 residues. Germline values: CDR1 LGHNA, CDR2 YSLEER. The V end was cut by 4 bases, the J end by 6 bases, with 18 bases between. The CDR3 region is CASSPSTGGVAEAFF. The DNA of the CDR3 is TGCGCCAGCAGCCCCTCGACAGGCGGGGTGGCTGAAGCTTTCTTT.